The rows below give T cell receptor beta chains drawn from one sample of a study of identical twins. From the 5' RACE reads, TCRdb called clonotypes with MiXCR, one entry per CDR3 protein. Found here are 150,000 or so distinct CDR3 sequences, approximately 4% of them singletons; the top ten hold around 8.1%. Sequencing used memory T cells sorted from blood. The receptors were sampled from a man between 18 and 29 years old in good health. Both conserved end residues are part of each CDR3. A D gene is named only where the DNA matches it firmly. Only part of the rows carry a size: once, few, many, or a class if the clone is expanded.

V gene	D gene	clone size	J gene	CDR3 DNA	CDR3 protein
TRBV4-1	.	many	TRBJ1-4	TGCGCCAGCAGCCAACCCTATGAAAAACTGTTTTTT	CASSQPYEKLFF
TRBV20-1	.	many	TRBJ2-1	TGCAGTGCTAGACGCAGCGCAAGCACCGATGAGCAGTTCTTC	CSARRSASTDEQFF
TRBV7-2	.	many	TRBJ2-5	TGTGCCAGCAGCAGTAACAGCCTTAGGGAGACCCAGTACTTC	CASSSNSLRETQYF
TRBV7-2	.	few	TRBJ2-7	TGTGCCAGCAGCTTACACCGCGGAAGAGGCGAGCAGTACTTC	CASSLHRGRGEQYF
TRBV20-1	.	.	TRBJ1-2	TGCAGTGCTGAAGATAAAAGGGGGGGGTATGGCTACACCTTC	CSAEDKRGGYGYTF
TRBV5-4	.	few	TRBJ2-2	TGTGCCAGCAGCTTGGAGCAGGACTTAAACACCGGGGAGCTGTTTTTT	CASSLEQDLNTGELFF
TRBV5-1	.	many	TRBJ1-2	TGCGCCAGCAGCCCCGATCGGCGGGATTATGGCTACACCTTC	CASSPDRRDYGYTF
TRBV20-1	TRBD2	many	TRBJ2-3	TGCAGTGTTCCGGGACTAGCGGGAGGAAGGGGGCTCACAGATACGCAGTATTTT	CSVPGLAGGRGLTDTQYF
TRBV28	.	.	TRBJ2-4	TGTGCCGCCGGTTTAGCCAAAAACATTCAGTACTTC	CAAGLAKNIQYF
TRBV19	.	.	TRBJ2-7	TGTGCCAGTAGTGGCCTCGACAGGAGTGGCTCCTACGAGCAGTACTTC	CASSGLDRSGSYEQYF
TRBV9	.	.	TRBJ2-3	TGTGCCAGCAGCGTCACCTCTGGGACAGATACGCAGTATTTT	CASSVTSGTDTQYF
TRBV18	TRBD1	few	TRBJ1-6	TGTGCCAGCTCACCTACAAACGACAGGGAGAGATCACCCCTCCACTTT	CASSPTNDRERSPLHF
TRBV19	.	.	TRBJ1-2	TGTGCCAGTACCAACCCCGGTGGGGGTGGCTACACCTTC	CASTNPGGGGYTF
TRBV6-6	TRBD1	few	TRBJ2-7	TGTGCCAGCATGGGAGACAGGGCCGAGCAGTACTTC	CASMGDRAEQYF
TRBV24-1	.	few	TRBJ2-1	TGTGCCACCAGTGATCCAAATGCAGGGGTGCCTGAGCAGTTCTTC	CATSDPNAGVPEQFF
TRBV3-1	.	many	TRBJ1-5	TGTGCCAGCAGCCGAAATAGCAATCAGCCCCAGCATTTT	CASSRNSNQPQHF
TRBV10-3	TRBD2	many	TRBJ2-1	TGTGCCTTCTCCGGGACTAGCGGAGTCAGCGAGCAGTTCTTC	CAFSGTSGVSEQFF
TRBV5-1	.	many	TRBJ1-5	TGCGCCAGCAGCTTGCAAGGGGATTGGAATCAGCCCCAGCATTTT	CASSLQGDWNQPQHF
TRBV10-3	.	many	TRBJ2-7	TGTGCCATCAGTGAGGGCAGGTTGGCTTACGAGCAGTACTTC	CAISEGRLAYEQYF
TRBV5-6	.	many	TRBJ2-1	TGTGCCAGCAGCTTGTCGTTGTCGTCAGATCAGTTCTTC	CASSLSLSSDQFF
TRBV28	.	.	TRBJ2-7	TGTGCCAGCAGTCTGCCGGGACAGCAGTACTTC	CASSLPGQQYF
TRBV5-1	.	.	TRBJ1-4	TGCGCCAGCAGCTTGGTTTCTGACAGTCGTGAAAAACTGTTTTTT	CASSLVSDSREKLFF
TRBV12-3/TRBV12-4	.	many	TRBJ2-1	TGTGCCACCGGGAAGGTTGGGGCCCGGGCGGATGAGCAGTTCTTC	CATGKVGARADEQFF
TRBV12-3/TRBV12-4	TRBD2	many	TRBJ2-1	TGTGCCAGCAGTTTAGCTAGCGGGATGAAACAGTTCTTC	CASSLASGMKQFF
TRBV5-1	TRBD1	many	TRBJ1-2	TGCGCCAGCAGCTTGGAGGGGACAGTCTATGGCTACACCTTC	CASSLEGTVYGYTF
TRBV7-8	TRBD2	many	TRBJ2-1	TGTGCCAGCAGCCCCCCGCCCACCGGGAGGGACTACAATGAGCAGTTCTTC	CASSPPPTGRDYNEQFF
TRBV29-1	.	many	TRBJ1-2	TGCAGCGCCGGGGCTGGGCGCGCTAACTATGGCTACACCTTC	CSAGAGRANYGYTF
TRBV12-3/TRBV12-4	.	many	TRBJ1-2	TGTGCCAGCAGCCGTAGAAACACAGTCCGCTACACCTTC	CASSRRNTVRYTF
TRBV6-2/TRBV6-3	.	few	TRBJ2-7	TGTGCCAGCAGAAGGGACGGAATAATCTACGAGCAGTACTTC	CASRRDGIIYEQYF
TRBV29-1	.	.	TRBJ1-2	TGCAGCGTGTCAGACAGCCTGGGTGGCTACACCTTC	CSVSDSLGGYTF
TRBV20-1	.	many	TRBJ2-7	TGCAGTGCTAGCGACAGCAGGTACGAGCAGTACTTC	CSASDSRYEQYF